A single T cell receptor beta chain is shown here with its context. The antigen is not known. Primers: 60 Vbeta forward and 13 Jbeta reverse. The authors' processing: Later, roughly 86 million unique TCR beta chains were counted in an analysis, and about 12 million of them were shared. The repertoire was sequenced with immunoSEQ multiplex PCR; TCRdb's copy has only in-frame clones and lacks some. That table gives V, J and clone size, and the DNA gave D and trimming. Among over 150,000 clones listed, roughly 80% were seen once. CDR3 length equals 15 residues. From germline, CDR1 is SGHRS and CDR2 YFSETQ. V trimming: 2 bases; J trimming: 3 bases; junction bases outside the gene matches: 3. This sample is part of a study of cytomegalovirus exposure and HLA in healthy donors. Study summary: Roughly 85 million unique TCRs from HLA-typed donors made up an early data release. Study results and caveats: TCR beta chains numbering more than 150 were designated cytomegalovirus-associated. Prior analysis indicated that the majority of TCR beta V segments exhibited productivity approximately 87% or approximately 30% of the time.

The rearrangement joins TRBV5-1 to TRBJ2-7; 12 bases are a match to TRBD1. This clonotype was obtained from a woman aged 25 to 45 in good health and CMV-seronegative. Specimen: PBMCs. CDR3 protein: CASSFGTGGYYEQYF. The CDR3 nucleotides read TGCGCCAGCAGCTTTGGGACAGGGGGCTACTACGAGCAGTACTTC.